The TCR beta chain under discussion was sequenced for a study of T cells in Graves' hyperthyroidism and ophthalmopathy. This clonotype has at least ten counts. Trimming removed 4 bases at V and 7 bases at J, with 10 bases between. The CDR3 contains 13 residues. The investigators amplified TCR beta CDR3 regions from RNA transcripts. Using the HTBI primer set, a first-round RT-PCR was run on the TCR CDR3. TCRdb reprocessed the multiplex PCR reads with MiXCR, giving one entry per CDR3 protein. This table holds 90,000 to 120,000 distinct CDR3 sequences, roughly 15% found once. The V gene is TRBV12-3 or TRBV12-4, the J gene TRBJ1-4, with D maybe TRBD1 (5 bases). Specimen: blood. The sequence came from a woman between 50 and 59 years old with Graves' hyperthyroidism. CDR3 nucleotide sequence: TGTGCCAGCAGTTATGCAGGGCCTGAAAAACTGTTTTTT. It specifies CASSYAGPEKLFF.